Following are 21 T cell receptor beta chains from one sample sequenced in a study of cytomegalovirus exposure and HLA in healthy donors (dated by TCRdb to 2017 to 2019). Preparation of the library involved the immunoSEQ multiplex PCR assay. For the multiplex PCR, a mixture combining 60 forward primers for TCR Vbeta segments and 13 reverse primers for TCR Jbeta segments was used. The table was pulled from immuneACCESS by TCRdb, which kept in-frame rearrangements only. Such tables lose some clones; where checked, under half of the loss comes from unresolved V genes, and the rest has no known cause. The sample table records about 270,000 clones; under 80% of these occur just once. The ten largest clonotypes hold under 3% of the sample. Sequencing was carried out using PBMCs. The receptors here all came from a female donor in good health and CMV-seronegative.

The chain recombines TRBV6-5 with TRBJ2-5; 16 nucleotides line up with TRBD2. Germline V gives CDR1 MNHEY, CDR2 SVGAGI. The junction had 8 bases not matched to a gene; V was cut back by 5 bases and J by 11 bases. CDR3 length: 15 amino acids. Written as DNA, the CDR3 is TGTGCCAGCAGTGCACCCGGGACTAGCGGGAGGGGGCAGTACTTC. Translation: CASSAPGTSGRGQYF.

The CDR3 DNA follows: TGTGCCAGCAGCTTAGAGCGGACAGGATCAGGAGATACGCAGTATTTT. This translates into CASSLERTGSGDTQYF. The V gene is TRBV7-9, the J gene TRBJ2-3, with 7 bases that match TRBD1. The germline gives CDR1 SEHNR, CDR2 FQNEAQ (reference sequence). The CDR3 is made up of 16 amino acids. The V gene end was trimmed by 1 base and the J gene end by 5 bases; junction bases not matched to a gene: 9.

This clone has a handful of counts. The V and J genes are TRBV11-2 and TRBJ2-3; 11 bases are a match to TRBD2. The length of the CDR3 is 18 residues. Trimming at V came to 5 bases and at J to 3 bases, leaving 13 bases not matched to a gene. CDR1 is SGHAT, CDR2 FQNNGV, per germline. The CDR3 spells CASSTPSLAGGRTDTQYF. The DNA of the CDR3 is TGTGCCAGCAGCACACCCAGTCTAGCGGGAGGTAGAACAGATACGCAGTATTTT.

The chain joins TRBV4-2 to TRBJ1-2; 11 bases agree with TRBD1. The germline CDR1 and CDR2 sequences are LGHNA and YNFKEQ. The CDR3 is 15 residues long. V lost 0 bases, J lost 6 bases, and 3 bases stayed unmatched. For the CDR3, the DNA is TGTGCCAGCAGCCAAGATCGGGGACAGGGGGATGGCTACACCTTC. Its protein product is CASSQDRGQGDGYTF.

The chain joins TRBV19 to TRBJ1-2; TRBD1 agrees at 10 bases. CDR1 and CDR2 from the germline V gene are LNHDA and SQIVND (reference sequence). CDR3 length: 16 amino acids. The ends lost 3 bases at V and 2 bases at J; junction bases unmatched: 6. Written as DNA, the CDR3 is TGTGCCAGTAGTATTGCACCGGGACAGGGGAACTATGGCTACACCTTC. Its translation is CASSIAPGQGNYGYTF.

The genes are TRBV4-1 and TRBJ2-7, with 8 nucleotides matching TRBD1. CDR3 length: 15 residues. The germline V gene encodes CDR1 MGHRA and CDR2 YSYEKL. After removal of 4 bases from V and 0 bases from J, the junction contained 5 bases not matched to a gene. In DNA, the CDR3 is TGCGCCAGCAGCCCCACAGGGGGAAGCTCCTACGAGCAGTACTTC. It translates to CASSPTGGSSYEQYF.

The chain joins TRBV4-1 to TRBJ2-1, with 10 bases fitting TRBD2. The CDR3 has 17 residues. Germline V CDR1 and CDR2: MGHRA, YSYEKL. J lost 3 bases, V lost 0 bases, and 5 bases had no gene match. The CDR3 is CASSQEPGTSDYNEQFF. CDR3 DNA sequence: TGCGCCAGCAGCCAAGAGCCCGGGACTAGCGACTACAATGAGCAGTTCTTC.

The chain employs TRBV6-1 and TRBJ1-1, with 7 bases aligning to TRBD1. The germline V gene has CDR1 MNHNS and CDR2 SASEGT. V lost 7 bases to trimming and J lost 5 bases; unmatched junction nucleotides: 13. The CDR3 covers 15 residues. CDR3 sequence reads: CASTTPDRTGTEAFF. The CDR3 DNA follows: TGTGCCAGCACCACCCCGGACAGGACGGGGACTGAAGCTTTCTTT.

This clone was counted between two and nine times. The genes are TRBV7-3 and TRBJ1-1; a possible D gene is TRBD1 (6 bases). The length of the CDR3 is 14 residues. V was trimmed by 3 bases and J by 7 bases, leaving 15 bases between them. CDR1 and CDR2 from the germline V gene are SGHTA and FQGTGA. The CDR3 nucleotides are TGTGCCAGCAGCTTTCGGCAGGGGTTGAGTGAAGCTTTCTTT. Protein product: CASSFRQGLSEAFF. Together with reference TRBV7-3 and TRBJ1-1, the CDR3 gives the full variable domain: GAGVSQTPSNKVTEKGKYVELRCDPISGHTALYWYRQSLGQGPEFLIYFQGTGAADDSGLPNDRFFAVRPEGSVSTLKIQRTERGDSAVYLCASSFRQGLSEAFFGQGTRLTVV.

The chain combines TRBV11-3 with TRBJ1-5, with unresolved D. Germline assignment: CDR1 SGHNT and CDR2 YENEEA. The ends were cut back, 3 bases at V and 4 bases at J, with 7 bases in the middle. This CDR3 has 13 residues. The CDR3 DNA reads TGTGCCAGCAGCTTCGGAGGGAATCAGCCCCAGCATTTT. It yields the protein CASSFGGNQPQHF.

The genes are TRBV7-9 and TRBJ2-5; D might be TRBD1 (5 bases). CDR1 is SEHNR and CDR2 is FQNEAQ in the germline V gene (reference sequence). CDR3 length: 13 amino acids. The V end lost 8 bases, the J end lost 1 base, and 11 bases lay between the germline ends. In DNA form, the CDR3 reads TGTGCCAGCCGGACACTACTCCAAGAGACCCAGTACTTC. Its translation: CASRTLLQETQYF.

Points on this clone: This specimen includes other DNA sequences encoding the same CDR3. This chain joins TRBV30 and TRBJ1-5; a weak D match, TRBD1 (5 bases). Germline CDR1 is GTSNPN and CDR2 is SVGIG (reference sequence). V was cut by 2 bases and J by 6 bases, with 14 bases left in between. The CDR3 extends over 14 amino acids. CDR3 nucleotide sequence: TGTGCCTGGAGTCGGCCCGGCGGGGGTCAGCCCCAGCATTTT. Translated, it gives CAWSRPGGGQPQHF.

This chain links TRBV11-3 with TRBJ2-7; 10 nucleotides match TRBD2. The CDR3 covers 20 residues. The V and J ends lost 5 bases and 3 bases, in that order; junction bases with no gene match: 22. Germline lookup yields CDR1 SGHNT and CDR2 YENEEA. CDR3 sequence reads: CASSPGNDGPTSGFYYEQYF. The CDR3 DNA sequence: TGTGCCAGCAGCCCCGGCAATGACGGCCCGACTAGCGGGTTCTACTACGAGCAGTACTTC.

This clone has more than one count but fewer than ten. The chain is built from TRBV7-7 and TRBJ2-7; no definite D call. The CDR3 is made up of 13 amino acids. Looked up from germline, CDR1 is SSHAT and CDR2 is FNYEAQ (reference sequence). Deletions cut 2 bases from V and 3 bases from J, with 8 bases between. This CDR3 reads CASSLSPNYEQYF. As DNA, the CDR3 is TGTGCCAGCAGCTTAAGCCCCAACTACGAGCAGTACTTC. Looking up the rest from reference TRBV7-7 and TRBJ2-7 gives the full variable domain: GAGVSQSPRYKVTKRGQDVTLRCDPISSHATLYWYQQALGQGPEFLTYFNYEAQPDKSGLPSDRFSAERPEGSISTLTIQRTEQRDSAMYRCASSLSPNYEQYFGPGTRLTVT.

This chain joins TRBV6-1 and TRBJ2-1, with 10 positions matching TRBD1. V was pared by 2 bases and J by 6 bases, with 13 bases of the junction left unmatched. The germline CDR1 and CDR2 sequences are MNHNS and SASEGT. The CDR3 sequence is 18 residues long. CDR3 bases: TGTGCCAGCAGTGAATGGGTTAATGGCGGGGACAGGGGCAATGAGCAGTTCTTC. It specifies CASSEWVNGGDRGNEQFF.

CDR3 sequence (DNA): TGTGCCAGCTCACGATTACCGGGACAACCCTACGCTAACTATGGCTACACCTTC. Protein sequence: CASSRLPGQPYANYGYTF. The chain carries TRBV18 and TRBJ1-2, with D perhaps matching TRBD1 (6 bases). The V and J ends lost 4 bases and 0 bases respectively, with 21 bases between them. The CDR3 has 18 residues. Germline V gene data show CDR1 as KGHSH and CDR2 as LQKENI.

This chain uses TRBV10-3 with TRBJ2-5; D possibly corresponds to TRBD2 (5 bases). The V gene's germline CDR1 is ENHRY and CDR2 SYGVKD. Trimming left V 8 bases short and J 2 bases short, with 6 bases between. CDR3 length: 11 amino acids. CDR3 loop: CAIGGQETQYF. In nucleotides, the CDR3 is TGTGCCATCGGAGGTCAAGAGACCCAGTACTTC.

This clone turned up a few times. The chain is built from TRBV7-9 and TRBJ1-4; 7 bases map to TRBD1. V was pared by 4 bases and J by 3 bases, with 2 bases of the junction left unmatched. The length of the CDR3 is 14 residues. Germline assignment: CDR1 SEHNR and CDR2 FQNEAQ (reference sequence). CDR3 region: CASSSTGANEKLFF. The CDR3 bases are TGTGCCAGCAGCTCCACAGGGGCTAATGAAAAACTGTTTTTT. Full variable domain (rest looked up from reference TRBV7-9 and TRBJ1-4): DTGVSQNPRHKITKRGQNVTFRCDPISEHNRLYWYRQTLGQGPEFLTYFQNEAQLEKSRLLSDRFSAERPKGSFSTLEIQRTEQGDSAMYLCASSSTGANEKLFFGSGTQLSVL.

This clone has a handful of counts. Other DNA sequences in this specimen translate into the identical CDR3. The chain couples TRBV7-9 to TRBJ1-1; TRBD1 is a possible D gene (5 bases). Germline-derived CDR1 and CDR2 are SEHNR and FQNEAQ (reference sequence). Deletions cut 5 bases from V and 4 bases from J, with 11 bases between. The CDR3 has 13 residues. This CDR3 is CASSPQGSTEAFF. DNA for the CDR3: TGTGCCAGCAGCCCTCAGGGTAGCACTGAAGCTTTCTTT.

This chain joins TRBV7-2 and TRBJ2-7; possible D gene TRBD1, 6 bases. The CDR3 consists of 15 residues. The germline V gene encodes CDR1 SGHTA and CDR2 FQGNSA. The V end was cut by 8 bases, the J end by 0 bases, with 17 bases between. This chain's CDR3 is CASFNPVDSSYEQYF. CDR3 nucleotide sequence: TGTGCCAGCTTTAACCCAGTGGACAGCTCCTACGAGCAGTACTTC.

The chain uses TRBV6-6 and TRBJ1-2; 9 positions agree with TRBD1. The CDR3 length is 15 residues. The V segment lost 2 bases and the J segment 7 bases; nucleotides outside the gene matches: 8. The germline V gene has CDR1 MNHNY and CDR2 SVGAGI (reference sequence). This chain's CDR3 is CASSYLSGQGTGYTF. CDR3 sequence (DNA): TGTGCCAGCAGTTACCTGTCGGGACAGGGAACTGGCTACACCTTC.